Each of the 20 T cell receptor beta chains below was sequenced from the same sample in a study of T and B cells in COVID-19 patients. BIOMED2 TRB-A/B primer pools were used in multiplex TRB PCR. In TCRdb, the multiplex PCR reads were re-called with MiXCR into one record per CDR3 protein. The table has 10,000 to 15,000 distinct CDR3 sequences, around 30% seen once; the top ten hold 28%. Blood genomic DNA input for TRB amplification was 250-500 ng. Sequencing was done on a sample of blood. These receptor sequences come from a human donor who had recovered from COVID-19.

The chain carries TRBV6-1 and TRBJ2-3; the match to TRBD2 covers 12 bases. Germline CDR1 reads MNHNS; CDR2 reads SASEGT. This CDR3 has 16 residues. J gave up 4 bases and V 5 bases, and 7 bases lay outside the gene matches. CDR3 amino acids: CASSFSRLAGADTQYF. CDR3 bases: TGTGCCAGCAGTTTCTCCCGACTAGCGGGAGCAGATACGCAGTATTTT.

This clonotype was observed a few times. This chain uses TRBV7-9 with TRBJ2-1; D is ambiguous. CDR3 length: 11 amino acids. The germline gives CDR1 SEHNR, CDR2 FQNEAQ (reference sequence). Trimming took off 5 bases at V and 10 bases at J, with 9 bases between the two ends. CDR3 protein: CASSDLGEQFF. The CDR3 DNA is TGTGCCAGCAGCGACCTCGGGGAGCAGTTCTTC.

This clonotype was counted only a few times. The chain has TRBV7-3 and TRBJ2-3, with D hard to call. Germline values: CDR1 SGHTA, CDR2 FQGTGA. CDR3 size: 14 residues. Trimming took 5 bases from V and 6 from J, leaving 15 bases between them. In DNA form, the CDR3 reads TGTGCCAGCAGCCCATCCATATCGGCCGATACGCAGTATTTT. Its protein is CASSPSISADTQYF.

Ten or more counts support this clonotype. The CDR3, as DNA: TGTGCCAGCAGTTCTGGCGGTTCACCCCTCCACTTT. It encodes CASSSGGSPLHF. This rearrangement joins TRBV6-5 to TRBJ1-6; D is unresolved. This CDR3 is 12 amino acids long. V lost 4 bases and J lost 9, with 7 bases in between. CDR1 and CDR2 from the germline V gene are MNHEY and SVGAGI.

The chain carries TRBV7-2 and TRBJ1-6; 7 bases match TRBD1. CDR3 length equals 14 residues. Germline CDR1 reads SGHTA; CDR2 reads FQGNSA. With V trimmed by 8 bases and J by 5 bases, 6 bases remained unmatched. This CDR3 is CASSDRADNSPLHF. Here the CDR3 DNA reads TGTGCCAGCTCCGACAGGGCCGATAATTCACCCCTCCACTTT.

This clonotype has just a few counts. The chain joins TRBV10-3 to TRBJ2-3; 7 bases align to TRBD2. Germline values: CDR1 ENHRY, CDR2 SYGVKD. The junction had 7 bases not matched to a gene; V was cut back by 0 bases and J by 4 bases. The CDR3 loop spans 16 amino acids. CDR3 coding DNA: TGTGCCATCAGTGAGTCGGCGGGGGTTGGGGCAGATACGCAGTATTTT. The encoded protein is CAISESAGVGADTQYF.

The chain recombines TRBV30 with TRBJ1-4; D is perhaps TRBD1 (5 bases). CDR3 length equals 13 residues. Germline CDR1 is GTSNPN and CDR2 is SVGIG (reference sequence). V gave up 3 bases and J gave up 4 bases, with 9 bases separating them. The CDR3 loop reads CAWSRGLNEKLFF. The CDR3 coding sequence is TGTGCCTGGAGCCGGGGACTTAATGAAAAACTGTTTTTT. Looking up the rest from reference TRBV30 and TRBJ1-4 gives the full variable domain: SQTIHQWPATLVQPVGSPLSLECTVEGTSNPNLYWYRQAAGRGLQLLFYSVGIGQISSEVPQNLSASRPQDRQFILSSKKLLLSDSGFYLCAWSRGLNEKLFFGSGTQLSVL.

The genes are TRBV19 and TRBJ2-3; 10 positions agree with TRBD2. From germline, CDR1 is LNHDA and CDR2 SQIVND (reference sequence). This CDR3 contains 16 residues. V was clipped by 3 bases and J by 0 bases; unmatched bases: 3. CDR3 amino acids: CASSIRTSGSTDTQYF. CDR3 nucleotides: TGTGCCAGTAGTATTCGGACTAGCGGAAGCACAGATACGCAGTATTTT.

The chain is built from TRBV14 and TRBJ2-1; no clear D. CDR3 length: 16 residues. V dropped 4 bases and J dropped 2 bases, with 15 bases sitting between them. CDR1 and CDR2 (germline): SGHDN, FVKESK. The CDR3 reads CASSPRSGRPYNEQFF. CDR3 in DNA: TGTGCCAGCAGCCCCCGGTCAGGCAGACCCTACAATGAGCAGTTCTTC.

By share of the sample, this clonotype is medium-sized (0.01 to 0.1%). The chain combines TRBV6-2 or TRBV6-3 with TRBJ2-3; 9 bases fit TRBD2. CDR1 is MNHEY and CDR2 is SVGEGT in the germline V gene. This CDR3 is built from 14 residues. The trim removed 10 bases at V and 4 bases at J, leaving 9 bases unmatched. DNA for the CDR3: TGTGCCACTAAACCTAGCGGGAAGGCAGATACGCAGTATTTT. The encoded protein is CATKPSGKADTQYF.

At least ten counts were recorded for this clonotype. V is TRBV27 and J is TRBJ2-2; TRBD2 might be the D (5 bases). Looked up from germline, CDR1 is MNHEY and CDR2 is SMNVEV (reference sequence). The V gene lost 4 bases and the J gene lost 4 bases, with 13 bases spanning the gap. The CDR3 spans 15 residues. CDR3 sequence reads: CASSSLGGRTGELFF. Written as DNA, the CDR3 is TGTGCCAGCAGTTCCTTGGGCGGGCGCACCGGGGAGCTGTTTTTT.

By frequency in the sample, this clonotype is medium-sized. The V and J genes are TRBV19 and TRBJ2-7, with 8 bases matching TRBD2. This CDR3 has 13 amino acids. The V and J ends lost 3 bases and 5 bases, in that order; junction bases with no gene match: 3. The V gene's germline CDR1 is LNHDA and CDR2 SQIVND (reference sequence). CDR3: CASSIISGNEQYF. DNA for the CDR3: TGTGCCAGTAGTATCATTAGCGGGAACGAGCAGTACTTC.

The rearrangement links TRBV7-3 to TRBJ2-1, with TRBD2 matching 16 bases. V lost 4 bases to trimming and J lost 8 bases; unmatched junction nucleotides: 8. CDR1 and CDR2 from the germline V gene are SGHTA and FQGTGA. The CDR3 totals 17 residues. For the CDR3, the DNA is TGTGCCAGCAGCTCGAGGGCGGGACTAGCGGGAGGGGATGAGCAGTTCTTC. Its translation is CASSSRAGLAGGDEQFF.

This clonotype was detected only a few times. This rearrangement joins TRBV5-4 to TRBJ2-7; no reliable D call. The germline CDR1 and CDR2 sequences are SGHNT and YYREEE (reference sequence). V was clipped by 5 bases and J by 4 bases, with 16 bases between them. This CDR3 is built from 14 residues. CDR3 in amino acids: CASSHISNSYEQYF. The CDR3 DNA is TGTGCCAGCAGTCACATCTCGAATTCGTACGAGCAGTACTTC. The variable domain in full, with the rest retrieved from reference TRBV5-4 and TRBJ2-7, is ETGVTQSPTHLIKTRGQQVTLRCSSQSGHNTVSWYQQALGQGPQFIFQYYREEENGRGNFPPRFSGLQFPNYSSELNVNALELDDSALYLCASSHISNSYEQYFGPGTRLTVT.

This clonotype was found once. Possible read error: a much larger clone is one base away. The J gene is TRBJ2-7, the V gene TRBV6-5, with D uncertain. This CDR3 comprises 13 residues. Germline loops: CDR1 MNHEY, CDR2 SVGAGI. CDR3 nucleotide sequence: TGTGCCAGCAGTTACTCAAAAGGGTACGTGCAGTACTTC. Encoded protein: CASSYSKGYVQYF.

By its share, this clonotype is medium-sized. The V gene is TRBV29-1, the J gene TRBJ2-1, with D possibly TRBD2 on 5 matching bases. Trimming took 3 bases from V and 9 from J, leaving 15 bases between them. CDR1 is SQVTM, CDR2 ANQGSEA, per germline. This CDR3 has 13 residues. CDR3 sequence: CSVDSRRGTEQFF. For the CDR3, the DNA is TGCAGCGTTGATTCGAGACGGGGTACTGAGCAGTTCTTC.

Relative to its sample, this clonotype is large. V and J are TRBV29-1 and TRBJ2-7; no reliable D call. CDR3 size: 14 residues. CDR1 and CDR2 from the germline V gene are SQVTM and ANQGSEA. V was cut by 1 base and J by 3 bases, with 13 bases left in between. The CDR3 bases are TGCAGCGTTGAAGCCCCGCCGCCGAACTACGAGCAGTACTTC. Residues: CSVEAPPPNYEQYF.

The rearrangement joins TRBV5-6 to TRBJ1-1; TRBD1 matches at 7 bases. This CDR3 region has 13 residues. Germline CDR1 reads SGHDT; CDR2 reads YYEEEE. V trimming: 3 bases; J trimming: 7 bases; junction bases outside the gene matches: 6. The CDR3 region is CASSWERQGEAFF. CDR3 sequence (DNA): TGTGCCAGCAGCTGGGAGCGACAGGGTGAAGCTTTCTTT.

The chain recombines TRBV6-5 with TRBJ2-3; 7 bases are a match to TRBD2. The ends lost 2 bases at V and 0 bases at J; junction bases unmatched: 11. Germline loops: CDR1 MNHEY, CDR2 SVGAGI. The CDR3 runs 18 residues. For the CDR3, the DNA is TGTGCCAGCAGTTACGTTAGCGGGTGGACTACTAGCACAGATACGCAGTATTTT. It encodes CASSYVSGWTTSTDTQYF.

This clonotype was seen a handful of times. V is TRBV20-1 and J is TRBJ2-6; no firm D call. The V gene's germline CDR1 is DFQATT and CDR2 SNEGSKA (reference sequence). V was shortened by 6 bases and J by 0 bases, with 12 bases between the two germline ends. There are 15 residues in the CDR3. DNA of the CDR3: TGCAGTGCCTTCAGACCGAGCTCTGGGGCCAACGTCCTGACTTTC. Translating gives CSAFRPSSGANVLTF.